This TCR beta chain comes out of a study of T cell repertoires in cytomegalovirus infection. Study in general: The study used recently identified HLA-C-restricted and well-studied HLA-B-restricted CMV epitopes. Based on public TCR beta signatures, there were indications of CMV infection and of a matching HLA type.

TCRdb reprocessed the reads via MiXCR and lists one record per CDR3 protein. The data show around 99,000 distinct CDR3 sequences, around 29% seen once. The junction had 4 bases not matched to a gene; V was cut back by 1 base and J by 4 bases. Looked up from germline, CDR1 is SGHVS and CDR2 is FQNEAQ. This CDR3 spans 15 amino acids. In its sample, this clonotype ranks as medium-sized. Its antigen is currently unknown. Regarding the study as a whole: Ex vivo responses were dominated by HLA-C-restricted CMV-specific TCR beta clonotypes. The cumulative frequency of public TCR beta families identified carriers of CMV plus the relevant HLA.

This chain joins TRBV7-8 and TRBJ2-5; 9 bases are a match to TRBD2. The origin of this receptor is a human donor in good health (CMV status not recorded). Some clones in this sample may be carry-over from other donors' samples. This sample comprised CD8+ T cells from cultured PBMCs, obtained from culture after CMV antigen stimulation. CDR3 nucleotide sequence: TGTGCCAGCAGCTTAGGAGCTAGCGGGGTAGAGACCCAGTACTTC. Its protein product is CASSLGASGVETQYF.